This T cell receptor beta chain was captured by sequencing in a study of CXCR3-negative and CXCR3-positive naive CD8 T cells. Findings and limits, study-wide: A higher hydrophobicity marked the TRB CDR3s of CXCR3-positive naive cells versus CXCR3-negative naive cells. Relative to memory CD8+ cells, whose diversity was much lower, both naive subsets had comparably high diversity. After cryopreservation, expression of CXCR3 was partially reduced, and most assays were run with fresh PBMCs. Naive cells used TRBV-TRBJ genes in much the same way whether CXCR3-negative or CXCR3-positive; memory cells did not.

The libraries of TRB cDNA were prepared using 5' RACE with UMI labels. TCRdb reprocessed the 5' RACE reads, with one entry per CDR3 protein and no DNA. This sample contains about 130,000 distinct CDR3 sequences. Remarks on this clonotype: Its antigen is undetermined.

This CDR3 has 15 residues. In germline, CDR1 is SGHRS, CDR2 YFSETQ. The naive CD8+ gate required CD45RO-CCR7+CD27+CD95- phenotype. The V gene is TRBV5-1, the J gene TRBJ2-1; TCRdb reports TRBD2, a call that lacks DNA to check it against. The sequence derives from a human donor in good health. Some clones in this sample may be carry-over from other donors' samples. The specimen was naive CXCR3+ CD8+ T cells from blood. The subset is: CD45RO-CCR7+CD27+CD95- naive CD8+ T cells expressing CXCR3 (TNR3+). The CDR3 is CASSQRTSSYNEQFF.